What follows describes a single T cell receptor (beta chain). Its antigen is unknown. The sample comes from a study of cytomegalovirus exposure and HLA in healthy donors. Use of 60 Vbeta and 13 Jbeta primers characterized the PCR. TCRdb's table, derived via immunoSEQ multiplex PCR, lists solely in-frame clones and lacks some. Among fewer than 85,000 clones, 78% were seen once, and the ten largest hold 4.5% to 7%. General study points: In a later analysis, specific HLA alleles were associated with 15,000 to 20,000 TCR beta sequences at a 0.05 false discovery rate. TCR sequences were mostly rare, though some public TCRs occurred in many donors.

The sequenced material came from PBMCs. The clonotype originates from a male donor in good health and CMV-seropositive.

The CDR3 loop is CSARTVTEAFF. CDR3 nucleotides: TGCAGTGCTAGGACAGTCACTGAAGCTTTCTTT. The rearrangement joins TRBV20-1 to TRBJ1-1, with TRBD1 as a possible D gene (5 bases). The CDR3 loop spans 11 amino acids. Germline assignment: CDR1 DFQATT and CDR2 SNEGSKA (reference sequence). V lost 3 bases and J lost 4, with 6 bases in between.